The 20 T cell receptor beta chains listed next were all sequenced from one sample in a study of T cell changes during pregnancy in multiple sclerosis. Clones were read by immunoSEQ multiplex PCR, and TCRdb kept only the in-frame ones, dropping some. The sample contains around 41,000 clones, approximately 90% of which appear only once. The sample in question was CD4+ T cells from peripheral blood mononuclear cells, obtained in the third trimester of pregnancy. The receptors were sampled from a female donor in good health, enrolled as a control in a pregnancy study.

This sequence joins TRBV30 and TRBJ1-1, with D maybe TRBD1 (5 bases). Trimming took 4 bases from V and 4 from J, leaving 16 bases between them. Germline-derived CDR1 and CDR2 are GTSNPN and SVGIG (reference sequence). CDR3 length: 14 residues. The CDR3 DNA follows: TGTGCCTGGACCCCCCCGCGGGGGAGCACTGAAGCTTTCTTT. This codes for CAWTPPRGSTEAFF.

V is TRBV4-2 and J is TRBJ2-1; 15 bases align to TRBD2. Germline values: CDR1 LGHNA, CDR2 YNFKEQ. V lost 4 bases and J lost 10; bases outside the gene matches: 5. This CDR3 region has 15 residues. The CDR3 sequence is CASSPGLAGGQEQFF. CDR3 DNA: TGTGCCAGCAGCCCCGGACTAGCGGGGGGGCAAGAGCAGTTCTTC.

The chain joins TRBV9 to TRBJ2-1, with TRBD1 matching 9 bases. The ends lost 0 bases at V and 7 bases at J; junction bases unmatched: 5. The CDR3 runs 15 residues. Germline V gene data show CDR1 as SGDLS and CDR2 as YYNGEE. The CDR3 DNA is TGTGCCAGCAGCGTAGGGACAGGGGCATTTAATGAGCAGTTCTTC. Translated, it gives CASSVGTGAFNEQFF.

Concerning this clone: It is likely a read error, because the conserved phenylalanine at the end of the CDR3 is missing. No DNA is shown, since the ends of the CDR3 on it are uncertain; the CDR3 is the one TCRdb lists. The chain joins TRBV2 to TRBJ1-1; the DNA was not compared with TRBD1, the D call given in the table. Germline CDR1 SNHLY, CDR2 FYNNEI. 12 amino acids form the CDR3, both terminal residues included. The CDR3 is CASRFWQPSDRK.

The chain joins TRBV19 to TRBJ1-2; TRBD1 matches at 7 bases. V lost 3 bases to trimming and J lost 3 bases; unmatched junction nucleotides: 4. Germline V CDR1 and CDR2: LNHDA, SQIVND (reference sequence). This CDR3 comprises 14 residues. The CDR3 DNA is TGTGCCAGTAGTATTCGGACAGGTGACTATGGCTACACCTTC. Its translation: CASSIRTGDYGYTF.

This clone was observed a handful of times. The V call is TRBV28, the J call TRBJ2-7; D gene ambiguous. Germline V gene sequence: CDR1 MDHEN, CDR2 SYDVKM. Between the trimmed V and J ends, which lost 6 bases and 1 base, there was a span of 10 bases. This CDR3 is 13 amino acids long. CDR3 sequence (DNA): TGTGCCAGCAGCCCCCCTCCTTCCTACGAGCAGTACTTC. Translating gives CASSPPPSYEQYF. The variable domain in full, with the rest retrieved from reference TRBV28 and TRBJ2-7, is DVKVTQSSRYLVKRTGEKVFLECVQDMDHENMFWYRQDPGLGLRLIYFSYDVKMKEKGDIPEGYSVSREKKERFSLILESASTNQTSMYLCASSPPPSYEQYFGPGTRLTVT.

This clone was recorded only once. The chain recombines TRBV5-1 with TRBJ1-5, with 9 nucleotides matching TRBD1. J lost 6 bases, V lost 5 bases, and 6 bases had no gene match. Per the germline V gene, CDR1 is SGHRS and CDR2 is YFSETQ. This CDR3 has 14 amino acids. The DNA of the CDR3 is TGCGCCAGCAGGCCCGGGACAGGGATTCAGCCCCAGCATTTT. It yields the protein CASRPGTGIQPQHF. Supplemented by reference TRBV5-1 and TRBJ1-5, the full variable domain reads KAGVTQTPRYLIKTRGQQVTLSCSPISGHRSVSWYQQTPGQGLQFLFEYFSETQRNKGNFPGRFSGRQFSNSRSEMNVSTLELGDSALYLCASRPGTGIQPQHFGDGTRLSIL.

This chain joins TRBV5-4 and TRBJ2-2; 8 bases line up with TRBD1. Germline assignment: CDR1 SGHNT and CDR2 YYREEE (reference sequence). This CDR3 has 14 residues. Unmatched junction bases numbered 4, after V lost 3 bases and J lost 6 bases. The CDR3: CASSSSDRAGELFF. In DNA form, the CDR3 reads TGTGCCAGCAGCTCATCGGACAGGGCCGGGGAGCTGTTTTTT.

This sequence joins TRBV4-1 and TRBJ1-1; D remains unclear. The CDR3 extends over 14 amino acids. Germline V gene sequence: CDR1 MGHRA, CDR2 YSYEKL. Trimming left V 0 bases short and J 2 bases short, with 7 bases between. CDR3 bases: TGCGCCAGCAGCCAAGAAGGAGTTAACACTGAAGCTTTCTTT. Translated: CASSQEGVNTEAFF.

The V gene is TRBV18, the J gene TRBJ1-5; tentatively, D is TRBD1 (5 bases). The CDR3 loop spans 15 amino acids. Germline-derived CDR1 and CDR2 are KGHSH and LQKENI. Trimming took off 4 bases at V and 1 base at J, with 11 bases between the two ends. DNA of the CDR3: TGTGCCAGCTCACTCTCAGGGTCAAGCAATCAGCCCCAGCATTTT. Translating gives CASSLSGSSNQPQHF.

This rearrangement joins TRBV25-1 to TRBJ1-5; the match to TRBD1 covers 8 bases. The germline gives CDR1 MGHDK, CDR2 SYGVNS. This CDR3 has 12 amino acids. Trimming cost V 6 bases and J 5 bases; bases outside gene matches: 0. The CDR3 DNA reads TGTGCCAGCAGGACAGGGGATCAGCCCCAGCATTTT. This translates into CASRTGDQPQHF.

The J gene is TRBJ2-7, the V gene TRBV5-8; no clear D gene. Germline V gene sequence: CDR1 SGHTS, CDR2 YDEGEE. The CDR3 length is 11 residues. The ends were cut back, 3 bases at V and 4 bases at J, with 5 bases in the middle. The CDR3: CASSSVYEQYF. Written as DNA, the CDR3 is TGTGCCAGCAGCTCCGTTTACGAGCAGTACTTC.

The chain is built from TRBV2 and TRBJ2-3, with 8 nucleotides matching TRBD2. This CDR3 is built from 13 residues. CDR1 and CDR2 from the germline V gene are SNHLY and FYNNEI. With V trimmed by 7 bases and J by 0 bases, 0 bases remained unmatched. The CDR3 DNA sequence: TGTGCCAGCACTAGCGGGAGCACAGATACGCAGTATTTT. Amino acids: CASTSGSTDTQYF.

The chain links TRBV7-6 to TRBJ1-1; 7 nucleotides line up with TRBD1. CDR1 and CDR2 (germline): SGHVS, FNYEAQ. CDR3 length equals 16 residues. Trimming at V came to 2 bases and at J to 0 bases, leaving 6 bases not matched to a gene. The CDR3 here is CASSLRTGSMNTEAFF. CDR3 bases: TGTGCCAGCAGCTTAAGGACAGGCTCTATGAACACTGAAGCTTTCTTT.

J is TRBJ1-5 and V is TRBV2, with 7 positions matching TRBD1. The V segment lost 3 bases and the J segment 11 bases; nucleotides outside the gene matches: 10. The CDR3 is 14 residues long. CDR1 and CDR2 (germline): SNHLY, FYNNEI. CDR3 sequence (DNA): TGTGCCAGCAGTGATGGGCAGGGGGATTCTTCCCAGCATTTT. Its translation is CASSDGQGDSSQHF.

V is TRBV18 and J is TRBJ2-5, with D perhaps matching TRBD1 (7 bases). The CDR3 contains 14 residues. Germline V gene data show CDR1 as KGHSH and CDR2 as LQKENI. V was cut by 6 bases and J by 4 bases, with 15 bases left in between. The CDR3 is CASSQRGDRETQYF. The CDR3 DNA sequence: TGTGCCAGCTCCCAAAGGGGGGACAGAGAGACCCAGTACTTC.

This chain links TRBV7-9 with TRBJ2-7, with D maybe TRBD1 (6 bases). Trimming took 3 bases from V and 4 from J, leaving 10 bases between them. Germline V lookup: CDR1 SEHNR, CDR2 FQNEAQ (reference sequence). This CDR3 has 13 residues. The CDR3 protein is CASSFGGGYEQYF. As DNA, the CDR3 is TGTGCCAGCAGCTTTGGGGGCGGTTACGAGCAGTACTTC.

The chain employs TRBV5-5 and TRBJ1-3; tentatively, D is TRBD1 (6 bases). This CDR3 is 19 amino acids long. The ends were cut back, 0 bases at V and 0 bases at J, with 19 bases in the middle. Germline V gene sequence: CDR1 SGHKS, CDR2 YYEKEE (reference sequence). This chain's CDR3 is CASSLAGMGAFYSGNTIYF. The CDR3 DNA follows: TGTGCCAGCAGCTTGGCTGGTATGGGGGCTTTTTACTCTGGAAACACCATATATTTT.

This clone was observed a few times. The CDR3, as DNA: TGTGCCAGTAGTCATGGCGGGGGTTCAAGACAGCCCCAGCATTTT. Its translation: CASSHGGGSRQPQHF. This sequence joins TRBV19 and TRBJ1-5, with a possible D match to TRBD1 (5 bases). CDR3 length: 15 residues. V was shortened by 5 bases and J by 7 bases, with 18 bases between the two germline ends. Germline assignment: CDR1 LNHDA and CDR2 SQIVND (reference sequence). Full variable domain (outside the CDR3, taken from reference TRBV19 and TRBJ1-5): DGGITQSPKYLFRKEGQNVTLSCEQNLNHDAMYWYRQDPGQGLRLIYYSQIVNDFQKGDIAEGYSVSREKKESFPLTVTSAQKNPTAFYLCASSHGGGSRQPQHFGDGTRLSIL.

V gene TRBV6-5 combines with J gene TRBJ1-5, with 7 nucleotides matching TRBD1. The V gene's germline CDR1 is MNHEY and CDR2 SVGAGI. Losses at the gene ends were 4 bases for V and 5 bases for J; bases not matched to a gene: 5. This CDR3 is 14 amino acids long. The CDR3 protein is CASSLGQSDQPQHF. As DNA, the CDR3 is TGTGCCAGCAGTTTGGGACAGTCTGATCAGCCCCAGCATTTT.